A single sample gave rise to the 14 T cell receptor beta chains below, sequenced in a study of T-cell reconstitution after alpha-beta-depleted transplantation in children. Unique molecular identifiers featured in how the TCRbeta library was prepared. In TCRdb, the PCR reads were re-called with MiXCR into one record per CDR3 protein. The sample carries more than 500,000 distinct CDR3 sequences, about an eighth recorded once. The source material was PBMCs, mostly from graft donor cells, sampled 180 days after TCRalphabeta/CD19-depleted stem cell transplant. All receptors derive from a female patient aged 2-10 years who had a stem cell transplant for aplastic anemia, so the T cells may come from the graft donor.

This clonotype was found many times. The J gene is TRBJ1-2, the V gene TRBV24-1, with D hard to call. CDR3 length equals 14 residues. The V and J ends lost 5 bases and 4 bases respectively, with 13 bases between them. The germline gives CDR1 KGHDR, CDR2 SFDVKD. This CDR3 reads CATSGKGPSYGYTF. The CDR3 nucleotides are TGTGCCACCAGTGGAAAAGGGCCAAGCTATGGCTACACCTTC.

This clonotype was observed a few times. This rearrangement joins TRBV5-1 to TRBJ1-2; 7 positions match TRBD1. J lost 4 bases, V lost 5 bases, and 20 bases had no gene match. The CDR3 sequence is 18 residues long. Germline V gene sequence: CDR1 SGHRS, CDR2 YFSETQ. CDR3 amino acids: CASSFSDRDLQIVYGYTF. The DNA for the CDR3 is TGCGCCAGCAGTTTCTCCGACAGGGACCTCCAAATTGTCTATGGCTACACCTTC.

The gene calls are TRBV28 and TRBJ2-1; D remains unclear. V was shortened by 5 bases and J by 6 bases, with 17 bases between the two germline ends. CDR3 length: 15 residues. Germline CDR1 MDHEN, CDR2 SYDVKM. The CDR3 spells CASSPPGPYPNEQFF. The CDR3 bases are TGTGCCAGCAGTCCACCGGGCCCCTATCCCAATGAGCAGTTCTTC.

In this sample, this clonotype turned up many times. The V and J genes are TRBV4-3 and TRBJ2-7; TRBD2 is a possible D gene (5 bases). Looked up from germline, CDR1 is LGHNA and CDR2 is YSLEER. The V gene lost 5 bases and the J gene lost 6 bases, with 20 bases spanning the gap. The CDR3 runs 15 residues. Here the CDR3 reads CASSFVADYAGEQYF. DNA for the CDR3: TGCGCCAGCAGCTTCGTTGCTGACTACGCGGGCGAGCAGTACTTC.

The chain uses TRBV11-2 and TRBJ1-5; a weak D match, TRBD1 (5 bases). V was clipped by 1 base and J by 4 bases, with 11 bases between them. CDR3 size: 15 residues. CDR1 and CDR2 from the germline V gene are SGHAT and FQNNGV. The CDR3 sequence: CASSLGDSGNQPQHF. Here the CDR3 DNA reads TGTGCCAGCAGCTTAGGCGACAGTGGGAATCAGCCCCAGCATTTT.

This clonotype was counted at least ten times. The chain carries TRBV5-5 and TRBJ2-7; perhaps TRBD2 as D (6 bases). The CDR3 has 14 amino acids. From germline, CDR1 is SGHKS and CDR2 YYEKEE (reference sequence). Trimming took 3 bases from V and 6 from J, leaving 16 bases between them. For the CDR3, the DNA is TGTGCCAGCAGCTATCCGGGAGCCCTGGGCGAGCAGTACTTC. This gives the protein CASSYPGALGEQYF.

Only a few counts were recorded for this clonotype. The CDR3 nucleotides read TGTGCCAGCAGTTCCCGGGGGGCAGAATCTGAAGCTTTCTTT. It specifies CASSSRGAESEAFF. The chain employs TRBV7-2 and TRBJ1-1, with a possible D match to TRBD1 (6 bases). This CDR3 is 14 amino acids long. The V and J ends lost 6 bases and 6 bases respectively, with 17 bases between them. Germline lookup yields CDR1 SGHTA and CDR2 FQGNSA.

This clonotype has only a few counts. The V and J genes are TRBV20-1 and TRBJ2-1, with 15 bases aligning to TRBD2. CDR3 length: 19 amino acids. Per germline, CDR1 DFQATT and CDR2 SNEGSKA (reference sequence). The V segment lost 0 bases and the J segment 4 bases; nucleotides outside the gene matches: 10. CDR3 nucleotide sequence: TGCAGTGCTAGAGATTTGGGACTAGCGGGAGGCTCCCTATACAATGAGCAGTTCTTC. Translation gives CSARDLGLAGGSLYNEQFF.

V and J are TRBV11-2 and TRBJ2-1, with 7 bases fitting TRBD1. The CDR3 consists of 15 residues. Germline V lookup: CDR1 SGHAT, CDR2 FQNNGV. J lost 4 bases, V lost 0 bases, and 3 bases had no gene match. DNA for the CDR3: TGTGCCAGCAGCTTAGATACACAGGGGTACAATGAGCAGTTCTTC. Its protein product is CASSLDTQGYNEQFF. The complete variable domain, with remaining parts taken from reference TRBV11-2 and TRBJ2-1, reads EAGVAQSPRYKIIEKRQSVAFWCNPISGHATLYWYQQILGQGPKLLIQFQNNGVVDDSQLPKDRFSAERLKGVDSTLKIQPAKLEDSAVYLCASSLDTQGYNEQFFGPGTRLTVL.

The chain links TRBV15 to TRBJ2-7, with 11 bases that match TRBD2. The CDR3 runs to 19 residues. Losses at the gene ends were 0 bases for V and 4 bases for J; bases not matched to a gene: 14. Germline V gene sequence: CDR1 LNHNV, CDR2 YYDKDF (reference sequence). The DNA of the CDR3 is TGTGCCACCAGCAGAGAGCCCCCCAAGACTAGCGGGGATGCATACGAGCAGTACTTC. Translating it yields CATSREPPKTSGDAYEQYF.

This clonotype was seen ten or more times. The J gene is TRBJ1-1, the V gene TRBV20-1; TRBD1 is a possible D gene (6 bases). Per germline, CDR1 DFQATT and CDR2 SNEGSKA (reference sequence). This CDR3 region has 14 residues. In nucleotides, the CDR3 is TGCAGGGGTAAAAGGGGGGCCATGAACACTGAAGCTTTCTTT. Translating gives CRGKRGAMNTEAFF.

This clonotype was seen only a few times. The chain is built from TRBV4-3 and TRBJ2-5; the D gene could be TRBD1 or TRBD2 (5 bases each). Per the germline V gene, CDR1 is LGHNA and CDR2 is YSLEER. The CDR3 is 18 amino acids. Trimming removed 2 bases at V and 2 bases at J, with 21 bases between. The CDR3: CASSQRAEGLPYQETQYF. The CDR3 region has the DNA TGCGCCAGCAGCCAACGAGCTGAGGGGCTTCCTTATCAAGAGACCCAGTACTTC.

This clonotype was seen many times. This chain uses TRBV28 with TRBJ2-7, with TRBD1 matching over 11 bases. Germline V gene lookup returns CDR1 MDHEN and CDR2 SYDVKM. V was pared by 7 bases and J by 2 bases, with 13 bases of the junction left unmatched. The CDR3 extends over 17 amino acids. The CDR3 DNA follows: TGTGCCAGCACGCCGCCAGTTTCGGGACAGGGGGCCTACGAGCAGTACTTC. Its translation is CASTPPVSGQGAYEQYF.

The genes are TRBV27 and TRBJ2-2; D is uncertain. The CDR3 covers 14 residues. In germline, CDR1 is MNHEY, CDR2 SMNVEV (reference sequence). Trimming took 3 bases from V and 0 from J, leaving 5 bases between them. CDR3 sequence: CASSFDANTGELFF. CDR3 bases: TGTGCCAGCAGTTTCGATGCGAACACCGGGGAGCTGTTTTTT.